The 11 T cell receptor beta chains presented below share a single source sample, sequenced in a study of radiation and T cells in renal cell carcinoma. Time point specified: blood 2 weeks post-SBRT. Treatment in this sample: 15 Gy SBRT to primary tumor, nephrectomy 4 weeks later. Clones were sequenced by immunoSEQ multiplex PCR, and TCRdb holds only the in-frame ones, with some missing. The sample lists roughly 140,000 clones; about nine tenths were seen once. This material consisted of blood, taken from a patient whose treatment included radiotherapy and nephrectomy. The source is a woman between 50 and 59 years old with renal cell carcinoma.

The DNA of the CDR3 is TGTGCCAGCAGCTTACAGGGCGTCGGCTATGGCTACACCTTC. Its protein is CASSLQGVGYGYTF. The chain has TRBV5-5 and TRBJ1-2, with a tentative D call TRBD1 (6 bases). The ends were cut back, 2 bases at V and 4 bases at J, with 12 bases in the middle. This CDR3 region has 14 residues. The germline gives CDR1 SGHKS, CDR2 YYEKEE (reference sequence).

The rearrangement links TRBV27 to TRBJ1-3; D unresolved. The CDR3 has 14 residues. V shed 5 bases and J shed 4 bases, with 12 bases lying between them. Germline values: CDR1 MNHEY, CDR2 SMNVEV (reference sequence). For the CDR3, the DNA is TGTGCCAGCAGTCCCTGGGCCGCAGGAAACACCATATATTTT. The encoded protein is CASSPWAAGNTIYF.

V usage is TRBV19 and J usage is TRBJ1-2; D unclear. The CDR3 covers 13 residues. Germline CDR1 reads LNHDA; CDR2 reads SQIVND (reference sequence). The V end lost 5 bases, the J end lost 4 bases, and 11 bases lay between the germline ends. The CDR3 region is CASSPYTAYGYTF. DNA of the CDR3: TGTGCCAGTAGTCCCTACACAGCCTATGGCTACACCTTC.

The rearrangement links TRBV7-9 to TRBJ2-1; TRBD1 might be the D (5 bases). The V gene lost 1 base and the J gene lost 10 bases, with 8 bases spanning the gap. In germline, CDR1 is SEHNR, CDR2 FQNEAQ (reference sequence). This CDR3 has 12 residues. CDR3 region: CASSLGQLEQFF. CDR3 bases: TGTGCCAGCAGCTTAGGACAGTTGGAGCAGTTCTTC. Full variable domain (rest looked up from reference TRBV7-9 and TRBJ2-1): DTGVSQNPRHKITKRGQNVTFRCDPISEHNRLYWYRQTLGQGPEFLTYFQNEAQLEKSRLLSDRFSAERPKGSFSTLEIQRTEQGDSAMYLCASSLGQLEQFFGPGTRLTVL.

The J gene is TRBJ1-4, the V gene TRBV11-2; 10 bases agree with TRBD1. Germline lookup yields CDR1 SGHAT and CDR2 FQNNGV. This CDR3 has 16 amino acids. With 5 bases clipped from V and 4 bases from J, the junction kept 7 bases outside the gene matches. CDR3: CASSVTGTGDNEKLFF. DNA of the CDR3: TGTGCCAGCAGCGTGACCGGGACAGGGGATAATGAAAAACTGTTTTTT.

The rearrangement uses TRBV7-2 and TRBJ2-2; D perhaps matches TRBD1 (5 bases). V shed 7 bases and J shed 0 bases, with 9 bases lying between them. CDR1 and CDR2 (germline): SGHTA, FQGNSA. This CDR3 comprises 14 residues. In DNA form, the CDR3 reads TGTGCCAGCACCTCCAGGGCGAACACCGGGGAGCTGTTTTTT. Encoded protein: CASTSRANTGELFF.

The gene calls are TRBV7-9 and TRBJ2-7; a weak D match, TRBD1 (5 bases). The germline gives CDR1 SEHNR, CDR2 FQNEAQ (reference sequence). CDR3 length: 13 residues. V was trimmed by 4 bases and J by 4 bases, leaving 11 bases between them. CDR3 DNA sequence: TGTGCCAGCAGCTCTACTCAGGGATACGAGCAGTACTTC. As protein: CASSSTQGYEQYF. The whole variable domain, remainder taken from reference TRBV7-9 and TRBJ2-7, is DTGVSQNPRHKITKRGQNVTFRCDPISEHNRLYWYRQTLGQGPEFLTYFQNEAQLEKSRLLSDRFSAERPKGSFSTLEIQRTEQGDSAMYLCASSSTQGYEQYFGPGTRLTVT.

CDR3 in DNA: TGTGCCAGCAGCTTGGTAGGTGGGACTGCAACTAATGAAAAACTGTTTTTT. Encoded protein: CASSLVGGTATNEKLFF. The chain employs TRBV5-6 and TRBJ1-4; tentative D call: TRBD1 (5 bases). CDR3 length: 17 amino acids. Germline lookup yields CDR1 SGHDT and CDR2 YYEEEE. The germline V and J ends were trimmed by 0 bases and 0 bases, with 12 bases remaining between them.

The chain employs TRBV5-1 and TRBJ1-1; 7 nucleotides align to TRBD1. The V gene's germline CDR1 is SGHRS and CDR2 YFSETQ. CDR3 size: 16 residues. The junction had 11 bases not matched to a gene; V was cut back by 3 bases and J by 3 bases. The CDR3 protein is CASSWKGGTVYTEAFF. The CDR3 coding sequence is TGCGCCAGCAGCTGGAAAGGGGGCACGGTCTACACTGAAGCTTTCTTT.

The CDR3 protein is CASSPATGTDTQYF. The CDR3 coding sequence is TGTGCCAGCAGCCCCGCGACAGGCACAGATACGCAGTATTTT. The chain uses TRBV7-9 and TRBJ2-3, with D maybe TRBD1 (5 bases). The CDR3 runs to 14 residues. The germline V and J ends were trimmed by 5 bases and 1 base, with 10 bases remaining between them. The germline CDR1 and CDR2 sequences are SEHNR and FQNEAQ (reference sequence).

The chain couples TRBV18 to TRBJ2-1; TRBD1 aligns across 7 bases. The trim removed 8 bases at V and 7 bases at J, leaving 17 bases unmatched. The V gene's germline CDR1 is KGHSH and CDR2 LQKENI. The CDR3 runs to 16 residues. CDR3 nucleotide sequence: TGTGCCAGCCCCATAGCAAGGGACAGTGGTCCAAATGAGCAGTTCTTC. Protein sequence: CASPIARDSGPNEQFF.